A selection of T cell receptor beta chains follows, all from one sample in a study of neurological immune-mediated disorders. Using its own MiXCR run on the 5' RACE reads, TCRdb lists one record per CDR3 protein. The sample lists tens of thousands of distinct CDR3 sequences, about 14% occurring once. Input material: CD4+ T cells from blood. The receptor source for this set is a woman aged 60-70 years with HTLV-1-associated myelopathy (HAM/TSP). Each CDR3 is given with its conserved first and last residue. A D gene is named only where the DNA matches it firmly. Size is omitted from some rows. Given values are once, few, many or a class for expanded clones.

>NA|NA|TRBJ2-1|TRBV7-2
CASSSKKADGNEQFF
TGTGCCAGCAGCTCAAAAAAGGCGGATGGCAATGAGCAGTTCTTC
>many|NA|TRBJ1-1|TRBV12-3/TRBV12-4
CASSQREDTEAFF
TGTGCCAGCAGTCAGAGGGAGGACACTGAAGCTTTCTTT
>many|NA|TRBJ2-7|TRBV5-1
CASSLSGPFDYEQYF
TGCGCCAGCAGCTTGAGTGGACCTTTCGACTACGAGCAGTACTTC
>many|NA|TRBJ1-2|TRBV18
CASSPGGNHGYTF
TGTGCCAGCTCACCAGGGGGTAATCATGGCTACACCTTC
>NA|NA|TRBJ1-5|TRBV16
CASIPRQVVQPQHF
TGTGCCAGCATCCCCCGACAGGTGGTTCAGCCCCAGCATTTT
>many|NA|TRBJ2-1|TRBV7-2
CASSLEGRADEQFF
TGTGCCAGCAGCTTAGAGGGCAGGGCCGATGAGCAGTTCTTC
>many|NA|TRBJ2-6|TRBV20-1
CSAGQGGANVLTF
TGCAGTGCGGGTCAGGGGGGGGCCAACGTCCTGACTTTC
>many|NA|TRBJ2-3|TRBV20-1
CSARDWSSSLSGGFF
TGCAGTGCTAGAGATTGGAGCTCAAGTCTGTCAGGTGGTTTTTTT
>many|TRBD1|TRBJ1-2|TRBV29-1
CSVDTKQGARGYTF
TGCAGCGTTGACACAAAACAGGGGGCGCGGGGCTACACCTTC
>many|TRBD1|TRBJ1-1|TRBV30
CAWTGQGHTEAFF
TGTGCCTGGACGGGACAGGGACACACTGAAGCTTTCTTT
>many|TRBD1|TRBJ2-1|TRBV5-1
CASSLAQGANNEQFF
TGCGCCAGCAGCTTGGCACAGGGGGCTAACAATGAGCAGTTCTTC
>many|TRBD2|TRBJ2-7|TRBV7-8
CASSFSGGAYEQYF
TGTGCCAGCAGCTTTAGCGGGGGGGCCTACGAGCAGTACTTC
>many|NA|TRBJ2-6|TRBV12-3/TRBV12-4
CASRPSSGANVLTF
TGTGCCAGCAGACCCTCGTCTGGGGCCAACGTCCTGACTTTC
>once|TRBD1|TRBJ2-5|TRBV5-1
CASSYTPGQQETQYF
TGCGCCAGCAGCTATACTCCGGGACAGCAAGAGACCCAGTACTTC
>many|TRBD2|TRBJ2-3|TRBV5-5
CASSLTPSGGAPDTQYF
TGTGCCAGCAGCTTGACCCCTAGCGGGGGGGCCCCGGATACGCAGTATTTT
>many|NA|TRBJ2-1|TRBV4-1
CASSQSHTPGFPYNEQFF
TGCGCCAGCAGCCAATCCCATACCCCAGGGTTCCCCTACAATGAGCAGTTCTTC
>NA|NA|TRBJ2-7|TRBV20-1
CSASPRDYEQYF
TGCAGTGCTAGCCCGAGGGACTACGAGCAGTACTTC
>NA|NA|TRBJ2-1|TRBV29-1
CIVVGPYNEQFF
TGCATCGTTGTGGGCCCTTACAATGAGCAGTTCTTC
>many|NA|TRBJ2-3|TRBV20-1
CSARRGEIIDTQYF
TGCAGTGCTAGAAGGGGGGAAATCATCGATACGCAGTATTTT
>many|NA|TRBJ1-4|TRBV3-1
CASSMGHEKLFF
TGTGCCAGCAGTATGGGGCACGAAAAACTGTTTTTT
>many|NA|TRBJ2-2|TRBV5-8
CASSYPLDGKNTGELFF
TGTGCCAGCAGCTACCCCTTAGACGGCAAGAACACCGGGGAGCTGTTTTTT
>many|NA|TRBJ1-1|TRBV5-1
CASSLEGSNTEAFF
TGCGCCAGCAGCTTGGAAGGATCGAACACTGAAGCTTTCTTT
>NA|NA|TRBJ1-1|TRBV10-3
CAIRRDTLEMAEAFF
TGTGCCATCCGCCGGGACACCCTGGAAATGGCTGAAGCTTTCTTT
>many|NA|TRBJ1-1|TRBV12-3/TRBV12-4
CASSSWNTEAFF
TGTGCCAGCAGTTCATGGAACACTGAAGCTTTCTTT
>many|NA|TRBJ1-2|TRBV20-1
CRTGKEGYGYTF
TGCAGGACAGGAAAGGAGGGGTATGGCTACACCTTC
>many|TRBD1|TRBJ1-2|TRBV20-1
CSALSGGTNYGYTF
TGCAGTGCTCTTTCAGGGGGCACTAACTATGGCTACACCTTC
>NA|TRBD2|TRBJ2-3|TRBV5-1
CASSSSAGVEDTQYF
TGCGCCAGCAGCTCCTCAGCGGGGGTGGAAGATACGCAGTATTTT
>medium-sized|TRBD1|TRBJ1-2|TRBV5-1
CASSLDARGPDGYTF
TGCGCCAGCAGCTTGGATGCCAGGGGGCCGGATGGCTACACCTTC
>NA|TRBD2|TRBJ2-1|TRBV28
CASSQTSGRLNEQFF
TGTGCCAGCAGCCAGACTAGCGGGAGGTTAAATGAGCAGTTCTTC
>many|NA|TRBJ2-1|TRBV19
CASSMAGAWGEQFF
TGTGCCAGTAGTATGGCAGGGGCGTGGGGTGAGCAGTTCTTC
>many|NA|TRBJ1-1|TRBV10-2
CASTWGSNTEAFF
TGCGCCAGCACTTGGGGTTCGAACACTGAAGCTTTCTTT
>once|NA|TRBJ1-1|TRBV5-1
CASSLSRTSVTEAFF
TGCGCCAGCAGCTTGTCCCGGACAAGTGTTACTGAAGCTTTCTTT
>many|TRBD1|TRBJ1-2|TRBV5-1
CASSYGQGVNYGYTF
TGCGCCAGCAGCTACGGACAGGGGGTAAACTATGGCTACACCTTC
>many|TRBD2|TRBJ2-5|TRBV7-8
CASSSPSGGRGETQYF
TGTGCCAGCAGCTCTCCTAGCGGGGGAAGGGGAGAGACCCAGTACTTC
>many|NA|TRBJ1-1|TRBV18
CASSPGRTMNTEAFF
TGTGCCAGCTCACCCGGACGGACGATGAACACTGAAGCTTTCTTT
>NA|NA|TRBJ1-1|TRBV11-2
CASSLERRENTEAFF
TGTGCCAGCAGCTTAGAGCGCAGGGAGAACACTGAAGCTTTCTTT
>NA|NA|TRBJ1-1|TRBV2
CASSARRFEAFF
TGTGCCAGCAGCGCCCGCAGGTTTGAAGCTTTCTTT
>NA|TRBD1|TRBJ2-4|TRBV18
CASSATGELAKNIQYF
TGTGCCAGCTCGGCTACAGGGGAACTAGCCAAAAACATTCAGTACTTC
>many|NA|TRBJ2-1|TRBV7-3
CASSEMRGNEQFF
TGTGCCAGCAGTGAAATGAGGGGCAATGAGCAGTTCTTC
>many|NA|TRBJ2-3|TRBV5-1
CASKSEWSTDTQYF
TGCGCCAGCAAGTCGGAGTGGAGCACAGATACGCAGTATTTT
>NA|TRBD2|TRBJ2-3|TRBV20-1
CSAIPQGGGGVIGTYTQYF
TGCAGTGCTATACCACAAGGTGGCGGGGGGGTAATCGGTACATATACACAGTATTTT
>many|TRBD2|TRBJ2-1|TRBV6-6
CASTESRLAGGNEQFF
TGTGCCAGCACAGAAAGCCGACTAGCGGGGGGTAATGAGCAGTTCTTC
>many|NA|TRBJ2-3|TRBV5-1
CASSLWGGQDTDTQYF
TGCGCCAGCAGCTTATGGGGGGGCCAAGACACAGATACGCAGTATTTT
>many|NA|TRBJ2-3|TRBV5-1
CASSLEPSASTDTQYF
TGCGCCAGCAGCTTGGAGCCTAGTGCTAGCACAGATACGCAGTATTTT
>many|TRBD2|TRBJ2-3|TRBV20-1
CSASEGLAGGFGDTQYF
TGCAGTGCTAGCGAAGGACTAGCGGGGGGCTTCGGAGATACGCAGTATTTT
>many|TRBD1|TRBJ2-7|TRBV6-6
CASSYWVGDRTYEQYF
TGTGCCAGCAGTTACTGGGTTGGGGACAGAACCTACGAGCAGTACTTC
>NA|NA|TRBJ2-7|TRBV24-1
CATKDGSYEQYF
TGTGCCACCAAGGACGGATCCTACGAGCAGTACTTC
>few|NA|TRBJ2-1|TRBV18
CASPSSGPEYNEQFF
TGTGCCAGCCCATCATCCGGGCCGGAGTACAATGAGCAGTTCTTC
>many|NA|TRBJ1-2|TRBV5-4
CASSSLLRIGYGYTF
TGTGCCAGCAGCTCCCTCCTGAGGATCGGCTATGGCTACACCTTC
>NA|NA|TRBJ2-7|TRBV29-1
CSTTGKGYEQYF
TGCAGCACCACAGGGAAGGGCTACGAGCAGTACTTC